Each of the 24 T cell receptor beta chains below was sequenced from the same sample in a study of molecular identifiers for immune sequencing clone quantification. TCRdb passed the PCR reads through MiXCR, listing each CDR3 protein once. This sample yields approximately 500,000 distinct CDR3 sequences, of which around a fifth are seen a single time; 0.7% to 1% belongs to the top ten. The material sequenced was naive CD8+ T cells from blood, with Jurkat cell RNA spiked in. The subset here: FACS-sorted CD8+CD4-CCR7+CD45RA+ naive T cells. The receptors originated from a human donor in good health. Some libraries in this study had Jurkat cell RNA spiked in.

In its sample, this clonotype was seen many times. The chain carries TRBV5-6 and TRBJ2-3; maybe TRBD1 (5 bases). The CDR3 has 15 amino acids. Germline V gene lookup returns CDR1 SGHDT and CDR2 YYEEEE. Trimming stripped 6 bases from V and 2 bases from J, with 16 bases between. In DNA, the CDR3 is TGTGCCAGCACCCAATCAGGGCTATTCACAGATACGCAGTATTTT. Translated, it gives CASTQSGLFTDTQYF.

This chain joins TRBV12-3 or TRBV12-4 and TRBJ2-5; D gene unclear. The CDR3 sequence is 14 residues long. Trimming shortened V by 2 bases and J by 2 bases, and 9 bases separated the two germline ends. CDR3 bases: TGTGCCAGCAGTTTACTAGAGCTACAAGAGACCCAGTACTTC. Its translation is CASSLLELQETQYF.

As to this clonotype: At one end, the junction sequence differs from germline, possibly due to a read error. V usage is TRBV28 and J usage is TRBJ2-7; weak D call: TRBD1 (5 bases). This CDR3 region has 15 residues. Germline V gives CDR1 MDHEN, CDR2 SYDVKM. The CDR3 loop reads CASSLRGRNSYEPYF. The CDR3 DNA reads as TGTGCCAGCAGTTTAAGGGGCAGGAACTCCTACGAGCCGTACTTC. Full variable domain (remainder filled in from reference TRBV28 and TRBJ2-7): DVKVTQSSRYLVKRTGEKVFLECVQDMDHENMFWYRQDPGLGLRLIYFSYDVKMKEKGDIPEGYSVSREKKERFSLILESASTNQTSMYLCASSLRGRNSYEPYFGPGTRLTVT.

This clonotype was picked up many times. The CDR3, as DNA: TGTGCCAGCAGCTTCGGCAGGGGCGGACGAACTGAAGCTTTCTTT. Amino acid sequence: CASSFGRGGRTEAFF. This sequence joins TRBV11-2 and TRBJ1-1; tentatively, D is TRBD1 (6 bases). This CDR3 is built from 15 residues. The V gene's germline CDR1 is SGHAT and CDR2 FQNNGV. The ends were cut back, 3 bases at V and 5 bases at J, with 16 bases in the middle. Variable domain in full (rest from reference TRBV11-2 and TRBJ1-1): EAGVAQSPRYKIIEKRQSVAFWCNPISGHATLYWYQQILGQGPKLLIQFQNNGVVDDSQLPKDRFSAERLKGVDSTLKIQPAKLEDSAVYLCASSFGRGGRTEAFFGQGTRLTVV.

At least ten counts were recorded for this clonotype. This sequence joins TRBV4-3 and TRBJ2-7; D is uncertain. This CDR3 has 15 amino acids. Germline V gives CDR1 LGHNA, CDR2 YSLEER. Trimming cost V 1 base and J 1 base, with 11 bases left between them. The DNA of the CDR3 is TGCGCCAGCAGCCAAGGGACCGTGGGGTCCTACGAGCAGTACTTC. Residues: CASSQGTVGSYEQYF.

The rearrangement links TRBV7-9 to TRBJ1-2, with D possibly TRBD1 on 5 matching bases. V was shortened by 1 base and J by 4 bases, with 10 bases between the two germline ends. From germline, CDR1 is SEHNR and CDR2 FQNEAQ (reference sequence). The CDR3 runs to 14 residues. The CDR3 DNA follows: TGTGCCAGCAGCTTAGTCGGGGACGGCTATGGCTACACCTTC. Amino acid sequence: CASSLVGDGYGYTF.

A word on this clonotype: This clone may be a read error of a much larger clone one base away. V and J are TRBV7-9 and TRBJ2-7; D gene uncertain. CDR1 and CDR2 (germline): SEHNR, FQNEAQ (reference sequence). The CDR3 spans 14 residues. The CDR3 loop reads CASSSHSPTYKQYF. The CDR3 region has the DNA TGTGCCAGCAGCTCTCACAGTCCCACCTACAAGCAGTACTTC.

In its sample, this clonotype was seen many times. This chain connects TRBV5-1 to TRBJ1-2; D remains ambiguous. With 4 bases removed from V and 5 bases from J, the gap between germline ends came to 6 bases. The CDR3 is 11 amino acids. Looked up from germline, CDR1 is SGHRS and CDR2 is YFSETQ. CDR3 region: CASSNSYGYTF. The CDR3 DNA reads as TGCGCCAGCAGCAACAGTTATGGCTACACCTTC.

The chain couples TRBV7-9 to TRBJ2-7; D is tentatively TRBD1 or TRBD2 (5 bases each). The CDR3 contains 17 residues. CDR1 and CDR2 from the germline V gene are SEHNR and FQNEAQ (reference sequence). V shed 2 bases and J shed 0 bases, with 17 bases lying between them. The CDR3 reads CASSLSPTPGHSYEQYF. The CDR3 nucleotides are TGTGCCAGCAGCTTATCGCCAACTCCGGGGCACTCCTACGAGCAGTACTTC.

J is TRBJ1-5 and V is TRBV7-9; D unclear. The CDR3 spans 13 residues. V was trimmed by 1 base and J by 11 bases, leaving 12 bases between them. Per germline, CDR1 SEHNR and CDR2 FQNEAQ (reference sequence). As DNA, the CDR3 is TGTGCCAGCAGCTTAGTTGGGGTTGAGTCCCAGCATTTT. Its translation is CASSLVGVESQHF.

This clonotype appeared many times. The chain has TRBV6-5 and TRBJ2-1; TRBD1 aligns across 7 bases. The CDR3 totals 14 residues. With 7 bases clipped from V and 8 bases from J, the junction kept 11 bases outside the gene matches. The germline gives CDR1 MNHEY, CDR2 SVGAGI. This CDR3 is CASTPWTGSDEQFF. The CDR3 DNA follows: TGTGCCAGCACACCATGGACAGGTTCCGATGAGCAGTTCTTC.

As regards this clonotype: A read error may account for a junction end that differs from germline. The chain recombines TRBV2 with TRBJ1-5, with unresolved D. The CDR3 is 16 amino acids. CDR1 is SNHLY and CDR2 is FYNNEI in the germline V gene. CDR3 sequence (DNA): TGTGCCTGCAGTGAGGGTTTAACAGACTATTCTCAGCCCCAGCATTTT. As protein: CACSEGLTDYSQPQHF. Looking up the rest from reference TRBV2 and TRBJ1-5 gives the full variable domain: EPEVTQTPSHQVTQMGQEVILRCVPISNHLYFYWYRQILGQKVEFLVSFYNNEISEKSEIFDDQFSVERPDGSNFTLKIRSTKLEDSAMYFCACSEGLTDYSQPQHFGDGTRLSIL.

V usage is TRBV19 and J usage is TRBJ2-1, with 7 bases matching TRBD2. Germline loops: CDR1 LNHDA, CDR2 SQIVND (reference sequence). The V segment lost 6 bases and the J segment 5 bases; nucleotides outside the gene matches: 1. The CDR3 sequence is 12 residues long. DNA for the CDR3: TGTGCCAGTAGCGGGGGGAACAATGAGCAGTTCTTC. Its translation is CASSGGNNEQFF.

CDR3 DNA: TGTGCCAGCAGCTTGGGGACTAGCCGTCAAGAGACCCAGTACTTC. This gives the protein CASSLGTSRQETQYF. This chain joins TRBV7-9 and TRBJ2-5, with 9 nucleotides matching TRBD2. The junction had 4 bases not matched to a gene; V was cut back by 3 bases and J by 2 bases. Germline CDR1 reads SEHNR; CDR2 reads FQNEAQ (reference sequence). This CDR3 is 15 amino acids long.

Of note for this clonotype: A much larger clone differs from this one at a single base, so this may be a read error. DNA for the CDR3: TGCAGTGCTAGAGTCACGGGGTGCGAGCAGTACTTC. Its protein product is CSARVTGCEQYF. The chain links TRBV20-1 to TRBJ2-7; weak D call: TRBD2 (5 bases). The germline V and J ends were trimmed by 1 base and 6 bases, with 10 bases remaining between them. The CDR3 consists of 12 residues. In germline, CDR1 is DFQATT, CDR2 SNEGSKA (reference sequence).

In its sample, this clonotype was seen a few times. J is TRBJ1-1 and V is TRBV20-1; D is uncertain. The germline gives CDR1 DFQATT, CDR2 SNEGSKA (reference sequence). V lost 4 bases, J lost 7 bases, and 16 bases lay in between. The CDR3 contains 13 residues. The CDR3 region is CSATPLEVSEAFF. The CDR3 DNA reads as TGCAGTGCTACGCCCCTTGAAGTTAGTGAAGCTTTCTTT.

In this sample, this clonotype turned up many times. The gene calls are TRBV24-1 and TRBJ2-1; D may be TRBD1 (5 bases). Germline V gives CDR1 KGHDR, CDR2 SFDVKD. The CDR3 is 14 residues long. V was shortened by 1 base and J by 8 bases, with 11 bases between the two germline ends. The CDR3 protein is CATSDLGAVDEQFF. As DNA, the CDR3 is TGTGCCACCAGTGATTTAGGGGCTGTGGATGAGCAGTTCTTC.

The chain is built from TRBV7-9 and TRBJ2-7; 10 bases line up with TRBD1. The ends lost 4 bases at V and 7 bases at J; junction bases unmatched: 10. This CDR3 comprises 15 residues. Germline CDR1 SEHNR, CDR2 FQNEAQ (reference sequence). The CDR3 region has the DNA TGTGCCAGCAGCTGGAGGGACAGGGGCGAAGGGGAGCAGTACTTC. It encodes CASSWRDRGEGEQYF.

This clonotype was counted many times. The genes are TRBV20-1 and TRBJ1-2, with D uncertain. CDR3 length equals 13 residues. V was pared by 0 bases and J by 4 bases, with 9 bases between. Germline lookup yields CDR1 DFQATT and CDR2 SNEGSKA (reference sequence). The CDR3 here is CSARDPYSYGYTF. The DNA for the CDR3 is TGCAGTGCTAGAGATCCGTACAGCTATGGCTACACCTTC.

This clonotype was counted a few times. The chain links TRBV20-1 to TRBJ1-6; no clear D gene. Germline V CDR1 and CDR2: DFQATT, SNEGSKA (reference sequence). V lost 2 bases and J lost 2, with 13 bases in between. The CDR3 covers 16 residues. CDR3 DNA: TGCAGTGCTAGAACTCAGACGGAACCCTATAATTCACCCCTCCACTTT. This sequence encodes CSARTQTEPYNSPLHF.

This clonotype occurred a few times. The rearrangement joins TRBV27 to TRBJ2-3; D call uncertain. CDR3 length: 16 amino acids. Germline assignment: CDR1 MNHEY and CDR2 SMNVEV (reference sequence). V lost 5 bases and J 0 bases, leaving 15 bases between the germline ends. The CDR3 is CASSPYWITSTDTQYF. The CDR3 region has the DNA TGTGCCAGCAGTCCTTACTGGATAACTAGCACAGATACGCAGTATTTT.

The chain links TRBV7-9 to TRBJ2-1; D gene ambiguous. Germline CDR1 SEHNR, CDR2 FQNEAQ (reference sequence). Trimming removed 7 bases at V and 0 bases at J, with 7 bases between. The CDR3 spans 13 residues. CDR3 amino acids: CASTSFSYNEQFF. The CDR3 nucleotides read TGTGCCAGCACCTCATTCTCCTACAATGAGCAGTTCTTC.

The chain is built from TRBV28 and TRBJ2-7, with a tentative D call TRBD1 (6 bases). Germline assignment: CDR1 MDHEN and CDR2 SYDVKM. Trimming took 6 bases from V and 6 from J, leaving 18 bases between them. The CDR3 sequence is 14 residues long. CDR3 nucleotide sequence: TGTGCCAGCAGCCGGGGTACAGGGAGAGCCGAGCAGTACTTC. Translating it yields CASSRGTGRAEQYF.

This clonotype has just a few counts. V gene TRBV30 combines with J gene TRBJ2-7, with a weak D call TRBD1 (5 bases). This CDR3 is 13 amino acids long. Trimming removed 2 bases at V and 5 bases at J, with 13 bases between. Germline-derived CDR1 and CDR2 are GTSNPN and SVGIG (reference sequence). The CDR3 nucleotides are TGTGCCTGGAGTTCAACAGGAACCGACGAGCAGTACTTC. Protein sequence: CAWSSTGTDEQYF.